A selection of T cell receptor beta chains follows, all from one sample in a study of a mutant IDH1 vaccine in newly diagnosed glioma. Antigen specificity for these receptors is unknown. TCRdb's copy holds only in-frame clones and misses some; the assay was immunoSEQ multiplex PCR. The table shows 50,000 to 75,000 clones, with 74% occurring only once. The sample was PBMCs, taken from a glioma patient whose treatment included an IDH1 peptide vaccine. The origin of the receptors is a man aged 50 to 60 with glioma. Both conserved end residues are part of each CDR3. A D gene is named only where the DNA matches it firmly. The size entry is marked missing in some rows and otherwise reads once, few, many or a size class.

clone_size: .; cdr3_length: 14; j_call: TRBJ2-2; v_call: TRBV10-2; d_call: .; cdr3_aa: CASSIDRNGGELFF; cdr3_nt: TGCGCCAGCTCGATTGACAGGAACGGCGGGGAGCTGTTTTTT
clone_size: once; cdr3_length: 16; j_call: TRBJ2-3; v_call: TRBV18; d_call: TRBD1; cdr3_aa: CASSPGRAGGTDTQYF; cdr3_nt: TGTGCCAGCTCACCAGGAAGGGCAGGGGGAACAGATACGCAGTATTTT
clone_size: once; cdr3_length: 14; j_call: TRBJ2-5; v_call: TRBV9; d_call: TRBD2; cdr3_aa: CASSPGLVQETQYF; cdr3_nt: TGTGCCAGCAGCCCCGGACTAGTCCAGGAGACCCAGTACTTC
clone_size: .; cdr3_length: 12; j_call: TRBJ2-7; v_call: TRBV30; d_call: TRBD1; cdr3_aa: CAWGRGGAEQYF; cdr3_nt: TGTGCCTGGGGTAGAGGGGGCGCCGAGCAGTACTTC
clone_size: .; cdr3_length: 20; j_call: TRBJ2-4; v_call: TRBV9; d_call: .; cdr3_aa: CASSVDDGSPSRVQKNIQYF; cdr3_nt: TGTGCCAGCAGCGTAGACGATGGTAGTCCCTCTAGGGTCCAAAAAAACATTCAGTACTTC
clone_size: .; cdr3_length: 13; j_call: TRBJ1-1; v_call: TRBV30; d_call: .; cdr3_aa: CAWTGDAPIEAFF; cdr3_nt: TGTGCCTGGACGGGCGACGCACCGATTGAAGCTTTCTTT
clone_size: .; cdr3_length: 13; j_call: TRBJ2-5; v_call: TRBV5-1; d_call: .; cdr3_aa: CASRVTSEETQYF; cdr3_nt: TGCGCCAGCAGGGTAACATCCGAAGAGACCCAGTACTTC
clone_size: .; cdr3_length: 20; j_call: TRBJ2-3; v_call: TRBV7-2; d_call: .; cdr3_aa: CASSLARGALQRDHIDTQYF; cdr3_nt: TGTGCCAGCAGCTTAGCCAGAGGGGCCCTTCAAAGGGATCATATAGATACGCAGTATTTT
clone_size: .; cdr3_length: 16; j_call: TRBJ2-3; v_call: TRBV19; d_call: .; cdr3_aa: CASSTSPGIRTDTQYF; cdr3_nt: TGTGCCAGTAGTACCTCTCCGGGGATTCGCACAGATACGCAGTATTTT
clone_size: many; cdr3_length: 14; j_call: TRBJ1-5; v_call: TRBV7-8; d_call: TRBD1; cdr3_aa: CASRSDRGYQPQHF; cdr3_nt: TGTGCCAGCAGGTCCGACAGGGGATATCAGCCCCAGCATTTT
clone_size: .; cdr3_length: 10; j_call: TRBJ2-1; v_call: TRBV10-3; d_call: .; cdr3_aa: CATRDERQFF; cdr3_nt: TGTGCCACGAGAGATGAGAGGCAGTTCTTC
clone_size: many; cdr3_length: 13; j_call: TRBJ1-1; v_call: TRBV6-1; d_call: TRBD1; cdr3_aa: CASSGQENTEAFF; cdr3_nt: TGTGCCAGCAGCGGACAGGAGAACACTGAAGCTTTCTTT
clone_size: .; cdr3_length: 12; j_call: TRBJ2-7; v_call: TRBV30; d_call: .; cdr3_aa: CAWSASSYEQYF; cdr3_nt: TGTGCCTGGAGCGCCTCCTCCTACGAGCAGTACTTC
clone_size: medium-sized; cdr3_length: 16; j_call: TRBJ2-6; v_call: TRBV6-4; d_call: .; cdr3_aa: CASSDSAGDGANVLTF; cdr3_nt: TGTGCCAGCAGTGACTCAGCAGGGGATGGGGCCAACGTCCTGACTTTC
clone_size: .; cdr3_length: 13; j_call: TRBJ1-1; v_call: TRBV6-5; d_call: .; cdr3_aa: CASSYGPRGEAFF; cdr3_nt: TGTGCCAGCAGTTACGGCCCGAGGGGCGAAGCTTTCTTT
clone_size: .; cdr3_length: 13; j_call: TRBJ1-2; v_call: TRBV9; d_call: .; cdr3_aa: CASSPGAGYGYTF; cdr3_nt: TGTGCCAGCAGCCCAGGGGCCGGCTATGGCTACACCTTC
clone_size: .; cdr3_length: 13; j_call: TRBJ2-5; v_call: TRBV18; d_call: .; cdr3_aa: CASSRRNQETQYF; cdr3_nt: TGTGCCAGCTCACGAAGGAACCAAGAGACCCAGTACTTC
clone_size: .; cdr3_length: 12; j_call: TRBJ2-3; v_call: TRBV2; d_call: .; cdr3_aa: CASSETLDTQYF; cdr3_nt: TGTGCCAGCAGTGAAACCCTAGATACGCAGTATTTT
clone_size: .; cdr3_length: 11; j_call: TRBJ1-4; v_call: TRBV25-1; d_call: .; cdr3_aa: CASTADEKLFF; cdr3_nt: TGTGCCAGCACCGCCGACGAGAAACTGTTTTTT
clone_size: .; cdr3_length: 14; j_call: TRBJ1-4; v_call: TRBV29-1; d_call: TRBD1; cdr3_aa: CSATGGATNEKLFF; cdr3_nt: TGCAGCGCGACAGGGGGGGCAACTAATGAAAAACTGTTTTTT
clone_size: .; cdr3_length: 14; j_call: TRBJ1-3; v_call: TRBV5-1; d_call: .; cdr3_aa: CASRTDFSGNTIYF; cdr3_nt: TGCGCCAGCAGAACGGATTTCTCTGGAAACACCATATATTTT
clone_size: .; cdr3_length: 15; j_call: TRBJ1-2; v_call: TRBV4-3; d_call: .; cdr3_aa: CASSQRRERGYGYTF; cdr3_nt: TGCGCCAGCAGCCAGAGGAGGGAAAGGGGCTATGGCTACACCTTC
clone_size: once; cdr3_length: 16; j_call: TRBJ2-1; v_call: TRBV9; d_call: TRBD2; cdr3_aa: CASSVRLAGPHNEQFF; cdr3_nt: TGTGCCAGCAGCGTACGGCTAGCGGGCCCCCACAATGAGCAGTTCTTC
clone_size: once; cdr3_length: 13; j_call: TRBJ1-2; v_call: TRBV5-6; d_call: .; cdr3_aa: CASNPGRRDGYTF; cdr3_nt: TGTGCCAGCAACCCGGGAAGGAGAGATGGCTACACCTTC
clone_size: .; cdr3_length: 13; j_call: TRBJ1-1; v_call: TRBV4-3; d_call: .; cdr3_aa: CASSRGVNTEAFF; cdr3_nt: TGCGCCAGCAGCCGAGGGGTAAACACTGAAGCTTTCTTT
clone_size: .; cdr3_length: 14; j_call: TRBJ1-1; v_call: TRBV27; d_call: .; cdr3_aa: CASSLLDRDTEAFF; cdr3_nt: TGTGCCAGCAGTTTGTTGGATAGGGACACTGAAGCTTTCTTT
clone_size: .; cdr3_length: 15; j_call: TRBJ1-4; v_call: TRBV4-3; d_call: TRBD1; cdr3_aa: CASSRQQGAGEKLFF; cdr3_nt: TGCGCCAGCAGCCGACAACAGGGGGCAGGAGAAAAACTGTTTTTT
clone_size: .; cdr3_length: 15; j_call: TRBJ1-5; v_call: TRBV6-6; d_call: .; cdr3_aa: CASSYSRNSNQPQHF; cdr3_nt: TGTGCCAGCAGTTACTCGAGAAATAGCAATCAGCCCCAGCATTTT
clone_size: .; cdr3_length: 13; j_call: TRBJ2-7; v_call: TRBV2; d_call: .; cdr3_aa: CASRSPGVHEQYF; cdr3_nt: TGTGCCAGCAGATCCCCAGGGGTCCACGAGCAGTACTTC
clone_size: once; cdr3_length: 12; j_call: TRBJ2-3; v_call: TRBV9; d_call: .; cdr3_aa: CASSVESGTQYF; cdr3_nt: TGTGCCAGCAGCGTAGAGTCGGGCACGCAGTATTTT
clone_size: .; cdr3_length: 13; j_call: TRBJ2-1; v_call: TRBV19; d_call: .; cdr3_aa: CASSIVETGEQFF; cdr3_nt: TGTGCCAGTAGTATAGTGGAGACGGGGGAGCAGTTCTTC
clone_size: .; cdr3_length: 15; j_call: TRBJ2-1; v_call: TRBV4-2; d_call: TRBD2; cdr3_aa: CASSQGDERGGRQFF; cdr3_nt: TGTGCCAGCAGCCAAGGGGACGAGCGGGGGGGCCGGCAGTTCTTC
clone_size: .; cdr3_length: 15; j_call: TRBJ2-1; v_call: TRBV7-2; d_call: .; cdr3_aa: CASSRGGGRGNEQFF; cdr3_nt: TGTGCCAGCAGCCGTGGGGGGGGCCGTGGGAATGAGCAGTTCTTC
clone_size: .; cdr3_length: 11; j_call: TRBJ1-1; v_call: TRBV29-1; d_call: TRBD1; cdr3_aa: CSAVGDSFAFF; cdr3_nt: TGCAGCGCCGTGGGGGACAGTTTCGCTTTCTTT
clone_size: .; cdr3_length: 16; j_call: TRBJ1-1; v_call: TRBV4-1; d_call: .; cdr3_aa: CASSLTGLTVVTEAFF; cdr3_nt: TGCGCCAGCAGCCTAACGGGCTTGACAGTTGTAACTGAAGCTTTCTTT
clone_size: .; cdr3_length: 14; j_call: TRBJ1-5; v_call: TRBV30; d_call: .; cdr3_aa: CAWSVASADQPQHF; cdr3_nt: TGTGCCTGGAGTGTGGCAAGCGCAGATCAGCCCCAGCATTTT
clone_size: few; cdr3_length: 15; j_call: TRBJ2-7; v_call: TRBV18; d_call: .; cdr3_aa: CASSYQQGPAYEQYF; cdr3_nt: TGTGCCAGCTCTTACCAACAGGGTCCGGCCTACGAGCAGTACTTC